This note documents a single TCR beta chain sequence. Antigen unknown. This sample was included in a study of identical twins. Whole-study findings and limits: The study reached conclusions through statistical analysis that was cross-sectional, not following the same donors. In cord blood, abundant beta clonotypes had fewer insertions; memory showed no trend.

cDNA carried unique molecular identifiers, and a universal primer site was added by template switching. From the 5' RACE reads, TCRdb called clonotypes with MiXCR, one entry per CDR3 protein. The repertoire holds a few hundred thousand distinct CDR3 sequences, with roughly 10% as singletons. The V gene's germline CDR1 is SGHNT and CDR2 YENEEA. The CDR3 consists of 15 residues. Trimming took 3 bases from V and 10 from J; bases not matched to a gene: 12. The data were also submitted as part of a second study, on yellow fever vaccine responses in identical twins.

Material for sequencing was CD8+ T cells sorted from blood. J is TRBJ2-1 and V is TRBV11-3; 7 bases align to TRBD2. This TCR was recovered from a woman under 30 in good health. Written as DNA, the CDR3 is TGTGCCAGCAGCTTGAGCGGGGACTTAGGCATGGAGCAGTTCTTC. Translation: CASSLSGDLGMEQFF.